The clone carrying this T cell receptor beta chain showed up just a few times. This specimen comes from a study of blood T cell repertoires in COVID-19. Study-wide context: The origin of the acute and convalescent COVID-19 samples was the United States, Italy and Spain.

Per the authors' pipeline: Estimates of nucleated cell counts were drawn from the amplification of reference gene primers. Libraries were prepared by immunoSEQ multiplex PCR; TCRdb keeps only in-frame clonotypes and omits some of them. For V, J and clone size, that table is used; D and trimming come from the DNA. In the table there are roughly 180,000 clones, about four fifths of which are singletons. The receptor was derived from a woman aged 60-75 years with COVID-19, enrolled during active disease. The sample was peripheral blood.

The CDR3 sequence: CATRDRAGVTEAFF. The CDR3 DNA sequence: TGTGCCACAAGGGACAGGGCCGGTGTCACTGAAGCTTTCTTT. The chain combines TRBV19 with TRBJ1-1; 9 nucleotides match TRBD1. The CDR3 extends over 14 amino acids. Germline CDR1 reads LNHDA; CDR2 reads SQIVND (reference sequence). V lost 10 bases and J lost 4; bases outside the gene matches: 10.